A selection of T cell receptor beta chains follows, all from one sample in a study of long-term antiretroviral therapy in people with HIV. Sequencing was performed with immunoSEQ multiplex PCR; in TCRdb, only in-frame clones are kept and a portion is missing. The sample lists more than 20,000 clones; 85% to 90% were seen once. Sequencing used unsorted PBMCs, obtained 1.9 years after starting antiretroviral therapy. These receptors were obtained from a woman aged 25 to 45 with HIV. Each CDR3 is given with its conserved first and last residue. D genes are given only for firm matches. Size is omitted from some rows. Given values are once, few, many or a class for expanded clones.

j_call	cdr3_length	d_call	clone_size	v_call	cdr3_aa	cdr3_nt
TRBJ2-3	16	TRBD2	.	TRBV7-9	CASSPRWGGDKDTQYF	TGTGCCAGCAGCCCGCGGTGGGGGGGAGATAAAGATACGCAGTATTTT
TRBJ1-2	14	.	.	TRBV5-6	CASSLGVLNYGYTF	TGTGCCAGCAGCTTGGGGGTATTGAACTATGGCTACACCTTC
TRBJ1-6	14	.	.	TRBV7-8	CASRLPEGRSPLHF	TGTGCCAGCAGGTTACCAGAGGGGCGCTCACCCCTCCACTTT
TRBJ2-1	15	.	.	TRBV2	CASSEAGDGYNEQFF	TGTGCCAGCAGTGAAGCGGGGGACGGTTACAATGAGCAGTTCTTC
TRBJ2-7	15	TRBD2	.	TRBV5-8	CASTPAGVWLLEQYF	TGTGCCAGCACCCCGGCGGGAGTGTGGCTACTCGAGCAGTACTTC
TRBJ1-1	13	TRBD1	.	TRBV6-1	CASPPTGGDEAFF	TGTGCCAGCCCACCGACAGGGGGAGATGAAGCTTTCTTT
TRBJ2-3	15	.	.	TRBV11-1	CASSLPGSSTDTQYF	TGTGCCAGCAGCTTACCGGGGTCGAGCACAGATACGCAGTATTTT
TRBJ1-5	15	.	.	TRBV6-5	CASSPGQNSNQPQHF	TGTGCCAGCAGTCCTGGACAGAATAGCAATCAGCCCCAGCATTTT
TRBJ2-7	14	TRBD1	.	TRBV19	CASSQGAASYEQYF	TGTGCCAGTAGTCAGGGGGCGGCCTCCTACGAGCAGTACTTC
TRBJ2-3	16	TRBD2	.	TRBV10-3	CASDAKRGGRTNTQYF	TGTGCCTCGGACGCTAAGCGGGGGGGCCGCACAAATACGCAGTATTTT
TRBJ2-2	14	TRBD1	.	TRBV7-2	CASRRQGEAGELFF	TGTGCCAGCAGACGACAGGGAGAGGCCGGGGAGCTGTTTTTT
TRBJ1-6	14	.	.	TRBV6-1	CASSEVNYNSPLHF	TGTGCCAGCAGTGAAGTGAACTATAATTCACCCCTCCACTTT
TRBJ2-3	14	TRBD1	.	TRBV27	CASSPWTGGDTQYF	TGTGCCAGCAGCCCTTGGACAGGGGGTGATACGCAGTATTTT
TRBJ1-2	10	.	.	TRBV23-1	CASSQCECTF	TGCGCCAGCAGTCAATGCGAGTGCACCTTC
TRBJ2-1	14	TRBD2	.	TRBV10-3	CAISAGTSSNEQFF	TGTGCCATCAGTGCCGGGACTAGCTCCAATGAGCAGTTCTTC
TRBJ1-2	13	.	.	TRBV10-2	CASSDRANYGYTF	TGCGCCAGCAGTGATAGGGCTAACTATGGCTACACCTTC
TRBJ2-3	17	TRBD2	.	TRBV14	CASSPMRGGASTDTQYF	TGTGCCAGCAGCCCCATGAGGGGAGGGGCTAGCACAGATACGCAGTATTTT
TRBJ2-7	14	TRBD1	.	TRBV19	CASSLKGQGYEQYF	TGTGCCAGTAGTCTCAAAGGACAGGGATACGAGCAGTACTTC
TRBJ2-3	20	TRBD2	.	TRBV30	CAWSVEFVLAGGPTTDTQYF	TGTGCCTGGAGTGTAGAGTTTGTACTAGCGGGGGGGCCGACGACAGATACGCAGTATTTT
TRBJ1-2	16	TRBD1	.	TRBV5-8	CASRQGQELFLGGYTF	TGTGCCAGCAGACAAGGACAGGAGTTGTTTTTGGGCGGCTACACCTTC
TRBJ2-1	14	.	.	TRBV7-8	CASSQGVGANEQFF	TGTGCCAGCAGCCAAGGGGTCGGGGCGAATGAGCAGTTCTTC
TRBJ1-5	14	.	.	TRBV5-6	CASSLYGYNQPQHF	TGTGCCAGCAGCTTGTATGGATACAATCAGCCCCAGCATTTT
TRBJ2-2	16	.	.	TRBV9	CASSVLDVANTGELFF	TGTGCCAGCAGCGTTTTGGACGTGGCGAACACCGGGGAGCTGTTTTTT
TRBJ2-5	15	.	.	TRBV10-3	CAISPSRQGQETQYF	TGTGCCATCAGCCCGAGCCGGCAGGGGCAAGAGACCCAGTACTTC
TRBJ1-4	18	TRBD1	.	TRBV7-3	CASSSQFETGSQNEKLFF	TGTGCCAGCAGCTCACAGTTCGAGACAGGGTCGCAGAACGAAAAACTGTTTTTT
TRBJ1-2	12	TRBD1	.	TRBV2	CASQGGDYGYTF	TGTGCCAGCCAGGGGGGAGACTATGGCTACACCTTC
TRBJ2-6	19	.	few	TRBV21-1	CASSKARGQGAAGANVLTF	TGTGCCAGCAGCAAAGCGCGGGGACAGGGGGCAGCTGGGGCCAACGTCCTGACTTTC
TRBJ2-7	14	.	.	TRBV30	CAWRTPPETGEQYF	TGTGCCTGGAGAACACCGCCGGAGACGGGGGAGCAGTACTTC
TRBJ2-1	18	TRBD2	once	TRBV4-2	CASSSLLAGGSSYNEQFF	TGTGCCAGCAGCAGTTTACTAGCGGGGGGGAGCTCCTACAATGAGCAGTTCTTC
TRBJ1-1	14	.	.	TRBV30	CAWKGQGWLTEAFF	TGTGCCTGGAAAGGTCAGGGATGGCTCACTGAAGCTTTCTTT
TRBJ1-1	15	.	.	TRBV27	CASSLGGLVNTEAFF	TGTGCCAGCAGTTTGGGGGGGTTGGTGAACACTGAAGCTTTCTTT
TRBJ2-2	14	.	few	TRBV27	CASSYWGEAGELFF	TGTGCCAGCAGTTACTGGGGCGAAGCCGGGGAGCTGTTTTTT
TRBJ1-1	12	.	.	TRBV18	CASSQGNTEAFF	TGTGCCAGCTCTCAGGGGAACACTGAAGCTTTCTTT
TRBJ2-2	14	.	few	TRBV7-2	CASSFLPNTGELFF	TGTGCCAGCAGTTTCCTACCGAACACCGGGGAGCTGTTTTTT
TRBJ1-2	14	.	.	TRBV5-1	CASSFGGPNYGYTF	TGCGCCAGCAGCTTTGGGGGGCCCAACTATGGCTACACCTTC
TRBJ2-3	16	.	once	TRBV15	CATSTQTAGYTDTQYF	TGTGCCACCAGCACACAAACGGCGGGCTACACAGATACGCAGTATTTT
TRBJ2-1	15	TRBD2	.	TRBV7-9	CASSRSGGGYNEQFF	TGTGCCAGCAGCCGTAGCGGGGGGGGATACAATGAGCAGTTCTTC
TRBJ1-4	14	.	.	TRBV10-3	CAISESEGSEKLFF	TGTGCCATCAGTGAGTCAGAGGGGTCCGAAAAACTGTTTTTT
TRBJ1-2	13	.	medium-sized	TRBV6-1	CASSEGGSHGYTF	TGTGCCAGCAGTGAGGGGGGGAGCCATGGCTACACCTTC
TRBJ2-5	12	TRBD1	.	TRBV29-1	CSVRQGGETQYF	TGCAGCGTTAGACAGGGTGGAGAGACCCAGTACTTC
TRBJ1-6	13	TRBD1	few	TRBV19	CASLDRGNSPLHF	TGTGCCAGTTTAGACAGGGGTAATTCACCCCTCCACTTT
TRBJ2-5	12	TRBD2	.	TRBV30	CAWIRGGETQYF	TGTGCCTGGATTCGCGGGGGTGAGACCCAGTACTTC
TRBJ1-5	17	.	once	TRBV5-8	CASSLGDTKVLFQPQHF	TGTGCCAGCAGCTTGGGGGACACAAAAGTTCTATTTCAGCCCCAGCATTTT
TRBJ1-2	12	TRBD1	.	TRBV4-1	CASSLQGAGYTF	TGCGCCAGCAGCCTCCAGGGGGCTGGCTACACCTTC
TRBJ1-3	15	.	.	TRBV5-6	CASSLRVITRNTIYF	TGTGCCAGCAGCTTGAGGGTCATTACGCGAAACACCATATATTTT
TRBJ1-1	13	.	.	TRBV19	CASSIRGGTEAFF	TGTGCCAGTAGTATCCGGGGCGGCACTGAAGCTTTCTTT
TRBJ1-1	24	TRBD1	.	TRBV12-5	CASGLEEKFSFGAERTGGYTEAFF	TGTGCTAGTGGTTTGGAGGAAAAGTTTAGTTTTGGCGCTGAAAGGACAGGAGGATACACTGAAGCTTTCTTT
TRBJ1-2	14	TRBD1	.	TRBV5-1	CASRAGQEFGGYTF	TGCGCCAGCAGGGCGGGACAGGAGTTTGGTGGCTACACCTTC
TRBJ2-3	16	TRBD2	once	TRBV11-2	CASSLGSSGGTDTQYF	TGTGCCAGCAGCTTGGGGTCGAGCGGGGGAACAGATACGCAGTATTTT
TRBJ1-1	14	.	.	TRBV2	CASSVGGMNTEAFF	TGTGCCAGCAGTGTGGGGGGGATGAACACTGAAGCTTTCTTT
TRBJ2-5	17	TRBD1	.	TRBV12-5	CASGLFRDRGTRETQYF	TGTGCTAGTGGTTTGTTCCGGGACAGGGGAACGAGGGAGACCCAGTACTTC